Presented here are 10 T cell receptor beta chains from one specimen sequenced in a study of blood T cell repertoires in COVID-19. TCRdb's copy holds only in-frame clones and misses some; the assay was immunoSEQ multiplex PCR. This sample has roughly 150,000 clones, with 84% found just once. Sequencing used peripheral blood. The receptors here all came from an elderly woman with COVID-19, enrolled during active disease.

The genes are TRBV19 and TRBJ1-2, with TRBD1 identical over 7 bases. The CDR3 consists of 15 residues. With V trimmed by 6 bases and J by 5 bases, 12 bases remained unmatched. Looked up from germline, CDR1 is LNHDA and CDR2 is SQIVND (reference sequence). CDR3: CASRIPGQPPYGYTF. The CDR3 DNA reads TGTGCCAGTAGAATACCGGGACAGCCACCATATGGCTACACCTTC.

V usage is TRBV7-2 and J usage is TRBJ1-1; 8 bases are a match to TRBD1. The CDR3 is 14 amino acids. Germline trimming cut 6 bases from V and 3 bases from J; bases unmatched to any gene: 6. The V gene's germline CDR1 is SGHTA and CDR2 FQGNSA. The CDR3 DNA sequence: TGTGCCAGCAGACGGGACAGGAGCTACACTGAAGCTTTCTTT. It is translated as CASRRDRSYTEAFF.

The chain employs TRBV18 and TRBJ2-2; D is uncertain. CDR1 is KGHSH and CDR2 is LQKENI in the germline V gene. V was pared by 4 bases and J by 0 bases, with 6 bases between. The CDR3 runs 14 residues. The CDR3 reads CASSQQTNTGELFF. DNA for the CDR3: TGTGCCAGCTCACAACAAACGAACACCGGGGAGCTGTTTTTT.

The sample holds a few counts of this clone. The chain uses TRBV24-1 and TRBJ2-2; the D gene is possibly TRBD2 (6 bases). Germline V gene data show CDR1 as KGHDR and CDR2 as SFDVKD. V dropped 5 bases and J dropped 6 bases, with 15 bases sitting between them. The CDR3 runs 15 residues. CDR3 in DNA: TGTGCCACCAGTGTCCCCGGGAGAGGCGCCGGGGAGCTGTTTTTT. It is translated as CATSVPGRGAGELFF.

The DNA of the CDR3 is TGTGCCACCAGCAGAGAGAGGGTGGCGGCAACTAATGAAAAACTGTTTTTT. It encodes CATSRERVAATNEKLFF. This sequence joins TRBV15 and TRBJ1-4; no definite D call. Germline CDR1 LNHNV, CDR2 YYDKDF (reference sequence). This CDR3 is 17 amino acids long. V lost 0 bases to trimming and J lost 0 bases, with 11 bases between them.

The chain employs TRBV18 and TRBJ1-1; the D is unclear. CDR1 and CDR2 from the germline V gene are KGHSH and LQKENI. This CDR3 region has 13 residues. Trimming cost V 6 bases and J 1 base, with 9 bases left between them. The CDR3 is CASSLEANTEAFF. CDR3 DNA sequence: TGTGCCAGCTCCCTCGAGGCGAACACTGAAGCTTTCTTT.

The gene calls are TRBV5-1 and TRBJ2-5; 10 bases agree with TRBD1. This CDR3 contains 22 residues. The germline CDR1 and CDR2 sequences are SGHRS and YFSETQ. V dropped 1 base and J dropped 7; count of bases not matched to a gene: 28. The CDR3: CASSLKGQRGKNVGQGSGTQYF. For the CDR3, the DNA is TGCGCCAGCAGCTTGAAAGGCCAAAGAGGCAAAAATGTGGGACAGGGGTCCGGGACCCAGTACTTC.

The rearrangement uses TRBV7-9 and TRBJ2-7; 7 bases agree with TRBD2. CDR1 SEHNR and CDR2 FQNEAQ come from the germline V gene (reference sequence). The J segment lost 1 base and the V segment lost 2 bases, leaving 11 bases of the junction unmatched. This CDR3 comprises 17 residues. CDR3 amino acids: CASSLLRPDGGSYEQYF. DNA of the CDR3: TGTGCCAGCAGCTTACTTCGGCCCGACGGGGGGTCCTACGAGCAGTACTTC. The full variable domain, its missing parts supplied by reference TRBV7-9 and TRBJ2-7, is DTGVSQNPRHKITKRGQNVTFRCDPISEHNRLYWYRQTLGQGPEFLTYFQNEAQLEKSRLLSDRFSAERPKGSFSTLEIQRTEQGDSAMYLCASSLLRPDGGSYEQYFGPGTRLTVT.

The chain couples TRBV6-1 to TRBJ1-2; 9 nucleotides agree with TRBD1. The ends lost 1 base at V and 1 base at J; junction bases unmatched: 4. The CDR3 is made up of 16 amino acids. Germline-derived CDR1 and CDR2 are MNHNS and SASEGT. The CDR3 protein is CASSEVGTGRNYGYTF. As DNA, the CDR3 is TGTGCCAGCAGTGAAGTAGGGACAGGGCGTAACTATGGCTACACCTTC.

This chain joins TRBV4-2 and TRBJ2-3; 7 nucleotides agree with TRBD1. V gave up 1 base and J gave up 4 bases; unmatched junction bases: 5. The germline V gene has CDR1 LGHNA and CDR2 YNFKEQ. The CDR3 length is 15 residues. The CDR3 loop reads CASSQVGTAADTQYF. CDR3 DNA: TGTGCCAGCAGCCAAGTGGGGACAGCAGCAGATACGCAGTATTTT.